Sequencing of this T cell receptor (beta chain) was carried out in a study of identical twins. Study-wide points: When twins shared out-of-frame alpha sequences, those sequences had excess low generation probability.

A single record per CDR3 protein comes from TCRdb applying MiXCR to the 5' RACE reads. The sample includes about 900,000 distinct CDR3 sequences, roughly an eighth of them seen just once. Comment on this clonotype: As yet, its antigen is unknown.

Separately, the same data were catalogued under a study of yellow fever vaccine responses in identical twins.

Sequences were obtained from PBMCs. The source is a woman aged 18-29 years in good health.

In DNA, the CDR3 is TGTGCCAGCAAATACTCAACAGGTCTGTCCTACAATGAGCAGTTCTTC. Translation gives CASKYSTGLSYNEQFF. The chain links TRBV6-2 or TRBV6-3 to TRBJ2-1, with D tentatively TRBD1 (5 bases). Per the germline V gene, CDR1 is MNHEY and CDR2 is SVGEGT. V shed 7 bases and J shed 1 base, with 17 bases lying between them. This CDR3 region has 16 residues.